The following is a T cell receptor beta chain sequence with its context. What it binds is unknown. The data were obtained in a study of cytomegalovirus exposure and HLA in healthy donors. Notes on the study in general: In vitro data verified three CMV-associated chains as specific for CMV antigens. Cytomegalovirus status was reportedly diagnosed by the classifier with high sensitivity and specificity. According to the study, some 160 TCR beta chains were cytomegalovirus-associated.

The PCR ran on 60 Vbeta and 13 Jbeta primers. This table comes from immunoSEQ multiplex PCR, and its TCRdb copy is limited to in-frame clones, with some not included. The sample consists of some 150,000 clones, approximately 71% of them appearing once. Germline assignment: CDR1 GTSNPN and CDR2 SVGIG (reference sequence). J gave up 6 bases and V 4 bases, and 9 bases lay outside the gene matches. The CDR3 length is 14 residues. The clonotype was recovered from a man aged 40-49 years in good health and CMV-seronegative. The sequencing sample was made of PBMCs. This chain connects TRBV30 to TRBJ1-1; 9 nucleotides agree with TRBD1. CDR3 loop: CAWKPGQGVSEAFF. The DNA for the CDR3 is TGTGCCTGGAAACCGGGACAGGGTGTTTCTGAAGCTTTCTTT. Full variable domain (missing parts from reference TRBV30 and TRBJ1-1): SQTIHQWPATLVQPVGSPLSLECTVEGTSNPNLYWYRQAAGRGLQLLFYSVGIGQISSEVPQNLSASRPQDRQFILSSKKLLLSDSGFYLCAWKPGQGVSEAFFGQGTRLTVV.